The T cell receptor (beta chain) described here comes from a study of T-cell reconstitution after alpha-beta-depleted transplantation in children. Study-wide points: A year had passed since transplant, and T-cell counts and diversity by then came mostly from newly produced T cells. It was reported that alpha-beta T cells came from several hundred expanded graft clones (about two months after transplant).

CDR1 is ENHRY, CDR2 SYGVKD, per germline. This CDR3 comprises 16 residues. V was clipped by 2 bases and J by 4 bases, with 17 bases between them. For this clonotype: The antigen remains undetermined. This clone may be a read error of a much larger clone one base away.

Library preparation (for TCRbeta) was performed with unique molecular identifiers. Via MiXCR, TCRdb re-called the PCR reads, giving one row per CDR3 protein. Of around 490,000 distinct CDR3 sequences in the sample, around 10% were seen once. The gene calls are TRBV10-3 and TRBJ1-2; D may be TRBD1 (5 bases). The source is a female patient aged 2-9 years who had a stem cell transplant for aplastic anemia, so the T cells may come from the graft donor. The input for sequencing was PBMCs, mostly from graft donor cells, taken 180 days after TCRalphabeta/CD19-depleted stem cell transplant. The CDR3 loop reads CAISERVDDRIYGYTF. In DNA form, the CDR3 reads TGTGCCATCAGTGAGCGTGTTGATGACAGAATCTATGGCTACACCTTC.